This is a list of T cell receptor beta chains from one sample in a study of shared clonotypes between healthy human individuals. Some clones are missing from TCRdb's copy, which holds only in-frame ones; the method was immunoSEQ multiplex PCR. The sample includes about 1.5 million clones, nearly 99% of them seen just once. The sequencing input was naive CD4+ T cells sorted from blood. The receptor source for this set is a man between 25 and 39 years old in good health. Both conserved end residues are part of each CDR3. Each record gives: clone size, V gene, D gene, J gene, CDR3 DNA, CDR3 protein. D genes are given only for firm matches. The size of a clone is reported for some rows only, either as once, few or many, or as a class for expanded clones.

>NA|TRBV2|TRBD2|TRBJ2-7
TGTGCCAGTGGGACTAGCGGGAGCCACGAGCAGTACTTC
CASGTSGSHEQYF
>NA|TRBV9|TRBD2|TRBJ2-5
TGTGCCAGCAGCGTTTGGAGCGGGAGGGCGCGTTCGAGTCAAGAGACCCAGTACTTC
CASSVWSGRARSSQETQYF
>NA|TRBV6-1|NA|TRBJ2-7
TGTGCCAGCAGTGAGCTGGGCTTTACTGGGAAGGAGCAGTACTTC
CASSELGFTGKEQYF
>NA|TRBV5-1|TRBD1|TRBJ1-2
TGCGCCAGCAGCTTACAGGGGGCAAATGGCTACACCTTC
CASSLQGANGYTF
>NA|TRBV25-1|NA|TRBJ1-1
TGTGCCAGCAGTGAATATGGGAACACTGAAGCTTTCTTT
CASSEYGNTEAFF
>NA|TRBV5-1|NA|TRBJ2-7
TGCGCCAGCAGCCTCCGGGACGAGCAGTACTTC
CASSLRDEQYF
>NA|TRBV11-3|NA|TRBJ2-7
TGTGCCAGCAGCGATGGCTACGAGCAGTACTTC
CASSDGYEQYF
>NA|TRBV9|NA|TRBJ1-3
TGTGCCAGCAGCGCCCGTAGCCTCCTATCCTCTGGAAACACCATATATTTT
CASSARSLLSSGNTIYF
>NA|TRBV21-1|NA|TRBJ2-7
TGTGCCAGCAGCAAAGCGGCCGCGGGGAATTACGAGCAGTACTTC
CASSKAAAGNYEQYF
>NA|TRBV7-6|TRBD1|TRBJ2-1
TGTGCCAGCAGCTTGACAGGGGTATCCTACAATGAGCAGTTCTTC
CASSLTGVSYNEQFF
>NA|TRBV2|NA|TRBJ2-2
TGTGCCAGCAGTGAAGGCCCCGGGGAGCTGTTTTTT
CASSEGPGELFF
>once|TRBV6-5|TRBD1|TRBJ2-7
TGTGCCAGCAGTATCCGGGACAGGGGCTACGAGCAGTACTTC
CASSIRDRGYEQYF
>NA|TRBV14|TRBD1|TRBJ2-7
TGTGCCAGCAGCCAAGATGGAGGGACAGGGTCGTCCGAGCAGTACTTC
CASSQDGGTGSSEQYF
>NA|TRBV5-1|NA|TRBJ2-3
TGCGCCAGCAGCTTAGATGGTCGAGCATCAAGCACAGATACGCAGTATTTT
CASSLDGRASSTDTQYF
>NA|TRBV10-1|NA|TRBJ1-2
TGCGCCAGCAGTGAGTCGAAGTTGCGGGACACATCGTTACAAGGCTACACCTTC
CASSESKLRDTSLQGYTF
>NA|TRBV6-5|NA|TRBJ2-7
TGTGCCAGCAGTTACTCCCGGGCCCAACTTTACGAGCAGTACTTC
CASSYSRAQLYEQYF
>NA|TRBV5-6|TRBD1|TRBJ1-2
TGTGCCAGCAGCTTACTGGACAGGGGTAACTATGGCTACACCTTC
CASSLLDRGNYGYTF
>NA|TRBV5-1|NA|TRBJ2-2
TGCGCCAGCACCGGGACTGCGAACACCGGGGAGCTGTTTTTT
CASTGTANTGELFF
>NA|TRBV19|TRBD2|TRBJ2-1
TGTGCCAGTAGTTTGCGGGAGGGCCTCACCTACAATGAGCAGTTCTTC
CASSLREGLTYNEQFF
>NA|TRBV7-6|TRBD2|TRBJ2-5
TGTGCCAGCGGCCGCGGTAGCGGGATCAGCGAGACCCAGTACTTC
CASGRGSGISETQYF
>NA|TRBV2|TRBD1|TRBJ1-2
TGTGCCAGCAGCGGGACAGGCTCTAGGTATGGCTACACCTTC
CASSGTGSRYGYTF
>NA|TRBV2|TRBD2|TRBJ2-2
TGTGCCAGCAGTGAGGCGGGAGCCTACACCGGGGAGCTGTTTTTT
CASSEAGAYTGELFF
>NA|TRBV18|NA|TRBJ2-7
TGTGCCAGCTCACCCGAAGCGGTCTACGAGCAGTACTTC
CASSPEAVYEQYF
>NA|TRBV27|TRBD2|TRBJ2-5
TGTGCCAGCAGTTTATTCGGGGGGGCCCAATCCCAAGAGACCCAGTACTTC
CASSLFGGAQSQETQYF
>NA|TRBV7-8|NA|TRBJ2-4
TGTGCCAGCTCACGAGCCAAAAACATTCAGTACTTC
CASSRAKNIQYF
>NA|TRBV27|TRBD1|TRBJ2-1
TGTGCCAGCAGTCGTTGGGACAGGGGGCCCACTGAGCAGTTCTTC
CASSRWDRGPTEQFF
>NA|TRBV18|NA|TRBJ2-7
TGTGCCAGCTCACCACGAGGAGGGTTGTCCTACGAGCAGTACTTC
CASSPRGGLSYEQYF
>NA|TRBV11-2|TRBD2|TRBJ2-2
TGTGCCAGCAGCTCCGGGACTAGGGTTGTCACCGGGGAGCTGTTTTTT
CASSSGTRVVTGELFF
>NA|TRBV6-6|NA|TRBJ1-3
TGTGCCAGCAGTTATGAGGGGATAGGAAACACCATATATTTT
CASSYEGIGNTIYF
>NA|TRBV25-1|NA|TRBJ2-7
TGTGCCAGCAGTGAAATTGGACAAACCGCCTACGAGCAGTACTTC
CASSEIGQTAYEQYF
>NA|TRBV7-9|NA|TRBJ1-2
TGTGCCAGCAGCTCCCTGACAGATACTAACTATGGCTACACCTTC
CASSSLTDTNYGYTF
>once|TRBV18|NA|TRBJ1-3
TGTGCCAGCTCCCTCTCAAAGACTCCTGGAAACACCATATATTTT
CASSLSKTPGNTIYF
>NA|TRBV28|TRBD1|TRBJ1-4
TGTGCCAGCAGTATATCCACAGGGGTGGCTAATGAAAAACTGTTTTTT
CASSISTGVANEKLFF
>NA|TRBV19|TRBD1|TRBJ2-5
TGTGCCACCGGGCCACAAGGGGGCTGGGAGACCCAGTACTTC
CATGPQGGWETQYF
>NA|TRBV28|NA|TRBJ2-5
TGTGCCAGCAGCCCCGTCCGGGAGAAGGGATGGACCCAGTACTTC
CASSPVREKGWTQYF
>NA|TRBV19|TRBD1|TRBJ2-3
TGTGCCAGTAGTGACAGGGGGGCAGATACGCAGTATTTT
CASSDRGADTQYF
>NA|TRBV5-1|TRBD2|TRBJ2-1
TGCGCCAGCGCCCTAGCAGCGGGGGTCTCCAGCTCCTACAATGAGCAGTTCTTC
CASALAAGVSSSYNEQFF
>NA|TRBV29-1|TRBD2|TRBJ2-7
TGCAGCGTGGCGAAGAGCGGGACCTCCCGCTCCTACGAGCAGTACTTC
CSVAKSGTSRSYEQYF
>NA|TRBV7-9|TRBD1|TRBJ1-3
TGTGCCAGCAGCGAACGACAGGGGGCGGCTGGAAACACCATATATTTT
CASSERQGAAGNTIYF
>NA|TRBV4-1|NA|TRBJ1-4
TGCGCCAGCAGCCAAAGACAGCTACTAGAAAAACTGTTTTTT
CASSQRQLLEKLFF
>NA|TRBV5-1|NA|TRBJ1-4
TGCGCCAGCAGCTTGGAAGGCAGGGTAGAGGAAAAACTGTTTTTT
CASSLEGRVEEKLFF
>NA|TRBV7-6|NA|TRBJ2-3
TGTGCCAGCAGCTTAGAGGCGGCCTATAGCACAGATACGCAGTATTTT
CASSLEAAYSTDTQYF
>NA|TRBV7-9|NA|TRBJ2-2
TGTGCCAGCAGCTTAGCCCGGAACACCGGGGAGCTGTTTTTT
CASSLARNTGELFF